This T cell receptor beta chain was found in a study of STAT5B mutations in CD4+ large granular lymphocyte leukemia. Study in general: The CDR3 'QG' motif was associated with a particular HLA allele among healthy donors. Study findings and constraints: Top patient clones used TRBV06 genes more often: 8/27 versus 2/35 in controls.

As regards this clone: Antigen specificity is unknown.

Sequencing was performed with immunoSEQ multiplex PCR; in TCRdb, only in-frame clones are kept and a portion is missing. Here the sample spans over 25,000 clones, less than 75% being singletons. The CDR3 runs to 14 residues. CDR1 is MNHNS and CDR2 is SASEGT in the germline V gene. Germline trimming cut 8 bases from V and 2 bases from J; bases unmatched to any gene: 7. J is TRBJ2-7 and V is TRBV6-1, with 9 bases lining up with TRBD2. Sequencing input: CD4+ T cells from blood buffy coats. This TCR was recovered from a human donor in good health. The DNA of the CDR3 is TGTGCCAGCGGTAATAGCGGGGGAACCTACGAGCAGTACTTC. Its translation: CASGNSGGTYEQYF.